Listed here are 6 T cell receptor beta chains from one sample, sequenced in a study of T cell responses to AZD1222 COVID-19 vaccine. Clones were sequenced by immunoSEQ multiplex PCR, and TCRdb holds only the in-frame ones, with some missing. The sample gives 68,000 or so clones, 88% of which show up once; roughly 8% is in the top ten. Sequences were derived from peripheral blood, sampled on day 0 of AZD1222 vaccination. These receptors all stem from an adult in good health.

This chain uses TRBV5-1 with TRBJ1-1; TRBD1 agrees at 7 bases. Germline CDR1 is SGHRS and CDR2 is YFSETQ. The J segment lost 0 bases and the V segment lost 4 bases, leaving 6 bases of the junction unmatched. The CDR3 runs 15 residues. This CDR3 is CASSGGQSMNTEAFF. The CDR3 nucleotides read TGCGCCAGCAGCGGGGGACAGAGCATGAACACTGAAGCTTTCTTT.

This chain links TRBV5-1 with TRBJ2-5; TRBD2 aligns across 12 bases. Germline CDR1 SGHRS, CDR2 YFSETQ. The CDR3 covers 15 residues. V gave up 4 bases and J gave up 6 bases; unmatched junction bases: 7. The CDR3 region has the DNA TGCGCCAGCAGCATTTCTAGCGGGAGGGCGCAGACCCAGTACTTC. This encodes CASSISSGRAQTQYF.

The chain has TRBV1 and TRBJ1-5; the table names TRBD1, a call not compared with the DNA. TRBV1 represents a pseudogene. The CDR3 has 15 residues. CDR3 sequence (DNA): TGCACCAGCAGCCAAGGACAGGGAAGCAGGCAGCCCCAGCATTTT. This codes for CTSSQGQGSRQPQHF.

The chain has TRBV6-1 and TRBJ2-7, with 7 bases identical to TRBD2. V was pared by 2 bases and J by 3 bases, with 7 bases of the junction left unmatched. The CDR3 length is 15 residues. Per the germline V gene, CDR1 is MNHNS and CDR2 is SASEGT. The CDR3 DNA follows: TGTGCCAGCAGTGAATTGGTGGGAGGGATCTACGAGCAGTACTTC. Its translation is CASSELVGGIYEQYF.

V is TRBV6-5 and J is TRBJ2-7, with TRBD1 identical over 7 bases. Trimming removed 4 bases from V and 2 bases from J; junction bases left unmatched: 5. Germline V CDR1 and CDR2: MNHEY, SVGAGI. The CDR3 sequence is 14 residues long. In DNA, the CDR3 is TGTGCCAGCAGTTCCACGACAGGGACCTACGAGCAGTACTTC. Residues: CASSSTTGTYEQYF.

The chain employs TRBV2 and TRBJ1-5, with 7 bases fitting TRBD1. Germline V gene data show CDR1 as SNHLY and CDR2 as FYNNEI. The J segment lost 0 bases and the V segment lost 4 bases, leaving 3 bases of the junction unmatched. The CDR3 has 15 residues. CDR3 protein: CASSAQGNSNQPQHF. The CDR3 DNA is TGTGCCAGCAGTGCACAGGGGAATAGCAATCAGCCCCAGCATTTT.